Each of the 20 T cell receptor beta chains below was sequenced from the same sample in a study of blood T cell repertoires in COVID-19 (dated by TCRdb to about 2020). Library preparation employed the immunoSEQ multiplex PCR assay. TCRdb provides this immuneACCESS table in a form limited to in-frame rearrangements. Some clones are lacking; in checked studies, under half of them reflect an unresolved V gene, and why the rest are absent is not known. This sample lists over 150,000 clones; around four fifths were detected once. In total, the top ten clones hold roughly 12% of the sample. The sample comprised PBMCs or T cells enriched from blood (not recorded which). These receptors all stem from a man in his forties who had recovered from COVID-19.

The chain employs TRBV28 and TRBJ1-2; the D is unclear. Germline V lookup: CDR1 MDHEN, CDR2 SYDVKM. The CDR3 length is 11 residues. V was cut by 10 bases and J by 4 bases, with 10 bases left in between. Here the CDR3 DNA reads TGTGCCACCCGGCGGGGCTATGGCTACACCTTC. It encodes CATRRGYGYTF.

V usage is TRBV3-1 (or the pseudogene TRBV3-2) and J usage is TRBJ2-2; 8 bases fit TRBD1. This CDR3 is 14 amino acids long. J gave up 6 bases and V 5 bases, and 5 bases lay outside the gene matches. Germline lookup yields CDR1 LGHDT and CDR2 YNNKEL (reference sequence). The CDR3 is CASSRTGLAGELFF. CDR3 bases: TGTGCCAGCAGCAGGACAGGGCTCGCCGGGGAGCTGTTTTTT.

J is TRBJ1-1 and V is TRBV20-1; TRBD1 aligns across 7 bases. J lost 2 bases, V lost 3 bases, and 9 bases had no gene match. Germline lookup yields CDR1 DFQATT and CDR2 SNEGSKA (reference sequence). The CDR3 runs to 15 residues. The CDR3 sequence: CSASDPGQLNTEAFF. DNA for the CDR3: TGCAGTGCTAGTGACCCGGGACAGCTTAACACTGAAGCTTTCTTT.

The CDR3 bases are TGTGCCACCAGCCTTGACAGGGCTAAAAATCAGCCCCAGCATTTT. Its translation: CATSLDRAKNQPQHF. The V gene is TRBV15, the J gene TRBJ1-5; 7 nucleotides agree with TRBD1. In germline, CDR1 is LNHNV, CDR2 YYDKDF (reference sequence). The CDR3 spans 15 residues. Germline trimming cut 5 bases from V and 4 bases from J; bases unmatched to any gene: 8.

V is TRBV11-2 and J is TRBJ1-2, with D possibly matching TRBD1 (5 bases). Germline assignment: CDR1 SGHAT and CDR2 FQNNGV. This CDR3 has 13 amino acids. V was clipped by 5 bases and J by 2 bases, with 9 bases between them. CDR3 bases: TGTGCCAGCAGCCCTGACAGCAACTATGGCTACACCTTC. Translated, it gives CASSPDSNYGYTF. Full variable domain (rest looked up from reference TRBV11-2 and TRBJ1-2): EAGVAQSPRYKIIEKRQSVAFWCNPISGHATLYWYQQILGQGPKLLIQFQNNGVVDDSQLPKDRFSAERLKGVDSTLKIQPAKLEDSAVYLCASSPDSNYGYTFGSGTRLTVV.

This clone has more than one count but fewer than ten. The gene calls are TRBV4-2 and TRBJ2-5; D is unresolved. CDR3 size: 12 residues. The V end was cut by 0 bases, the J end by 5 bases, with 4 bases between. Germline lookup yields CDR1 LGHNA and CDR2 YNFKEQ. The chain's CDR3 is CASSQDRETQYF. The CDR3, as DNA: TGTGCCAGCAGCCAAGATCGGGAGACCCAGTACTTC.

This chain links TRBV24-1 with TRBJ2-5; TRBD2 agrees at 7 bases. Germline V lookup: CDR1 KGHDR, CDR2 SFDVKD. The J segment lost 2 bases and the V segment lost 5 bases, leaving 10 bases of the junction unmatched. This CDR3 is 16 amino acids long. CDR3 DNA: TGTGCCACCAGTGCCTTATTCCGGGGGGAACAAGAGACCCAGTACTTC. Translation gives CATSALFRGEQETQYF.

This chain joins TRBV10-3 and TRBJ1-1; 8 positions agree with TRBD1. V was pared by 6 bases and J by 1 base, with 4 bases of the junction left unmatched. The germline gives CDR1 ENHRY, CDR2 SYGVKD. The CDR3 is 14 residues long. The CDR3 region is CAIRSGGPNTEAFF. The CDR3 region has the DNA TGTGCCATCAGGTCAGGGGGCCCGAACACTGAAGCTTTCTTT.

The gene calls are TRBV28 and TRBJ1-1; D remains unclear. Trimming stripped 7 bases from V and 4 bases from J, with 7 bases between. The CDR3 spans 11 residues. The germline gives CDR1 MDHEN, CDR2 SYDVKM. The chain's CDR3 is CASTRVTEAFF. Here the CDR3 DNA reads TGTGCCAGCACTCGGGTCACTGAAGCTTTCTTT.

The chain is built from TRBV11-1 and TRBJ1-1; possibly TRBD1 for D (5 bases). CDR3 length equals 14 residues. CDR1 and CDR2 (germline): SGHAT, FQDESV (reference sequence). The ends were cut back, 5 bases at V and 0 bases at J, with 10 bases in the middle. The CDR3 nucleotides read TGTGCCAGCAGCCCGACAGTCATGAACACTGAAGCTTTCTTT. The encoded protein is CASSPTVMNTEAFF.

Only a few counts were recorded for this clone. J is TRBJ1-1 and V is TRBV7-6; 9 bases agree with TRBD1. CDR1 and CDR2 from the germline V gene are SGHVS and FNYEAQ. The CDR3 loop spans 17 amino acids. Trimming at V came to 5 bases and at J to 1 base, leaving 11 bases not matched to a gene. CDR3: CASSRGQGLGGNTEAFF. The CDR3 nucleotides read TGTGCCAGCAGCCGCGGACAGGGGTTAGGGGGGAACACTGAAGCTTTCTTT. Variable domain in full (rest from reference TRBV7-6 and TRBJ1-1): GAGVSQSPRYKVTKRGQDVALRCDPISGHVSLYWYRQALGQGPEFLTYFNYEAQQDKSGLPNDRFSAERPEGSISTLTIQRTEQRDSAMYRCASSRGQGLGGNTEAFFGQGTRLTVV.

DNA of the CDR3: TGCAGCGTCCCTAAGGGGTTCGGCGAGCAGTACTTC. Its protein product is CSVPKGFGEQYF. The chain is built from TRBV29-1 and TRBJ2-7; possible D gene TRBD1, 5 bases. The CDR3 is 12 amino acids. V was shortened by 6 bases and J by 6 bases, with 15 bases between the two germline ends. Looked up from germline, CDR1 is SQVTM and CDR2 is ANQGSEA.

The CDR3 protein is CASAGTEDQPQHF. CDR3 coding DNA: TGTGCCAGCGCAGGGACAGAAGATCAGCCCCAGCATTTT. This chain links TRBV7-2 with TRBJ1-5; 7 nucleotides agree with TRBD1. CDR1 SGHTA and CDR2 FQGNSA come from the germline V gene. V lost 8 bases, J lost 5 bases, and 6 bases stayed unmatched. CDR3 length: 13 amino acids.

The chain is built from TRBV3-1 (or the pseudogene TRBV3-2) and TRBJ2-1, with 12 bases lining up with TRBD2. V shed 1 base, J shed 0 bases, and the junction held 4 bases outside the gene matches. The CDR3 runs 18 residues. CDR1 is LGHDT and CDR2 is YNNKEL in the germline V gene (reference sequence). The CDR3 DNA reads TGTGCCAGCAGCCAAGGACTAGCGGGAGCCCCCTCCTACAATGAGCAGTTCTTC. It codes for CASSQGLAGAPSYNEQFF.

V and J are TRBV7-6 and TRBJ1-5, with D tentatively TRBD1 (5 bases). Trimming removed 2 bases at V and 5 bases at J, with 13 bases between. The CDR3 extends over 15 amino acids. Germline V gene lookup returns CDR1 SGHVS and CDR2 FNYEAQ. CDR3 in amino acids: CASSLNRGTDQPQHF. The DNA for the CDR3 is TGTGCCAGCAGCTTAAATCGCGGGACCGATCAGCCCCAGCATTTT.

The chain couples TRBV3-1 (or the pseudogene TRBV3-2) to TRBJ2-2; TRBD2 agrees at 13 bases. V shed 4 bases, J shed 2 bases, and the junction held 4 bases outside the gene matches. CDR3 length: 17 amino acids. The V gene's germline CDR1 is LGHDT and CDR2 YNNKEL (reference sequence). The CDR3 DNA is TGTGCCAGCAGCCGGGGACTAGCGGGACTAAACACCGGGGAGCTGTTTTTT. It is translated as CASSRGLAGLNTGELFF.

The chain recombines TRBV5-5 with TRBJ2-3; D is ambiguous. This CDR3 spans 14 amino acids. Between the trimmed V and J ends, which lost 0 bases and 5 bases, there was a span of 10 bases. CDR1 is SGHKS, CDR2 YYEKEE, per germline (reference sequence). CDR3: CASSLGEYQDTQYF. The CDR3 region has the DNA TGTGCCAGCAGCTTGGGCGAGTATCAAGATACGCAGTATTTT.

The J gene is TRBJ2-6, the V gene TRBV9; 8 bases are a match to TRBD1. Germline loops: CDR1 SGDLS, CDR2 YYNGEE. This CDR3 has 18 residues. V was clipped by 0 bases and J by 2 bases; unmatched bases: 7. The CDR3 loop reads CASSVEETGAPGANVLTF. CDR3 in DNA: TGTGCCAGCAGCGTAGAAGAGACAGGGGCGCCTGGGGCCAACGTCCTGACTTTC.

This chain connects TRBV11-2 to TRBJ1-2; 8 bases match TRBD1. This CDR3 has 13 amino acids. Germline V lookup: CDR1 SGHAT, CDR2 FQNNGV. Trimming cost V 5 bases and J 7 bases; bases outside gene matches: 6. CDR3: CASSQGAGPGYTF. The CDR3 DNA reads TGTGCCAGCAGCCAGGGGGCCGGACCTGGCTACACCTTC.

J is TRBJ1-6 and V is TRBV30, with D possibly TRBD1 on 5 matching bases. The V gene's germline CDR1 is GTSNPN and CDR2 SVGIG (reference sequence). The V end was cut by 1 base, the J end by 8 bases, with 12 bases between. The CDR3 spans 14 residues. The chain's CDR3 is CAWSAAGGDSPLHF. CDR3 sequence (DNA): TGTGCCTGGAGTGCCGCGGGGGGGGATTCACCCCTCCACTTT.